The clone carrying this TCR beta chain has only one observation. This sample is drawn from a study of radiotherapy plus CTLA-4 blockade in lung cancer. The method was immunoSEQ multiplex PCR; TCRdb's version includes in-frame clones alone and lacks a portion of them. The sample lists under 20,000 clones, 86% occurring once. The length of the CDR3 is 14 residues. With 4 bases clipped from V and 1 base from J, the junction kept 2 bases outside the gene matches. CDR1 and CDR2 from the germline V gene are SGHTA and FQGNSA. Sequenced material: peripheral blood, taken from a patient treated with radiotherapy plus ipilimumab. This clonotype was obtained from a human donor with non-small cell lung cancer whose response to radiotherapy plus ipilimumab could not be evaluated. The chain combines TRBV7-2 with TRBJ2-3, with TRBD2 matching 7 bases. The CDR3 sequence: CASSYRGGTDTQYF. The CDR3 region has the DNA TGTGCCAGCAGCTATCGGGGGGGCACAGATACGCAGTATTTT.